This TCR beta chain was recovered during a study of blood T cell repertoires in COVID-19. Study in general: The analysed material was cDNA or gDNA that came from T cells, B-cell-depleted T cells, or PBMCs.

The CDR3 loop spans 15 amino acids. CDR1 and CDR2 (germline): SGDLS, YYNGEE. V lost 4 bases and J 4 bases, leaving 15 bases between the germline ends. Under the authors' procedure: Using reference gene primer amplification, nucleated cell counts were estimated. Produced via immunoSEQ multiplex PCR; TCRdb's table is partial and in-frame only. The DNA gave D and trimming, while V, J and clone size come from that table. The sample includes about 50,000 clones, 87% of them seen just once. This clone occurred once. The sequencing sample was made of peripheral blood. This chain uses TRBV9 with TRBJ1-3, with D maybe TRBD1 (5 bases). This receptor was identified in a human donor in a cohort sampled during active COVID-19. The CDR3 bases are TGTGCCAGCAGCCCGGAAGGGGTAGCAGGAAACACCATATATTTT. Residues: CASSPEGVAGNTIYF.